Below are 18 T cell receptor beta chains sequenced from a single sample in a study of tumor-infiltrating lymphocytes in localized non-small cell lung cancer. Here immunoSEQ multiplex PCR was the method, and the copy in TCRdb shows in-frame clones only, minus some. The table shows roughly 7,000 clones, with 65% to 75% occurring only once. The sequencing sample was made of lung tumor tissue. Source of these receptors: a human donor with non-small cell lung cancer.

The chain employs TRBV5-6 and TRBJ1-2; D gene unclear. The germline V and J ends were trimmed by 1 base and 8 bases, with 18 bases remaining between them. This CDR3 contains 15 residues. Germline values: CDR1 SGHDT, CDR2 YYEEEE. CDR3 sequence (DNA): TGTGCCAGCAGCTTGTCTTCAGGATGGAGAAACGGCTACACCTTC. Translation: CASSLSSGWRNGYTF.

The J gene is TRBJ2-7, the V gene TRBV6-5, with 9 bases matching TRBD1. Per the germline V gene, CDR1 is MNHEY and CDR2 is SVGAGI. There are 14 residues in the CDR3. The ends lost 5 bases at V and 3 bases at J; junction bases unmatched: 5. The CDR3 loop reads CASSHRDRDYEQYF. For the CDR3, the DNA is TGTGCCAGCAGTCACCGGGACAGGGACTACGAGCAGTACTTC.

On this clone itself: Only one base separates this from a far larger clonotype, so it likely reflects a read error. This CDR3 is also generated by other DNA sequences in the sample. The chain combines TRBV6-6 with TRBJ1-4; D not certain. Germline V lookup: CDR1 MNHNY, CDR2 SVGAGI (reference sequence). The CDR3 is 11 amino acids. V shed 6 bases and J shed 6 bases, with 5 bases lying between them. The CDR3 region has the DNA TGTGCCAGCAGCTCCGATGAAAAACTGTTTTTT. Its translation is CASSSDEKLFF.

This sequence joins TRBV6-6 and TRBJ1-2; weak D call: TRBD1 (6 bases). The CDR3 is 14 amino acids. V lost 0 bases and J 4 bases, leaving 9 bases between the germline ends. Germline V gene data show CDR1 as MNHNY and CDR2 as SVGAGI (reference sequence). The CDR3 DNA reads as TGTGCCAGCAGTTACTCGAGGGGGGGCTATGGCTACACCTTC. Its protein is CASSYSRGGYGYTF.

CDR3 sequence reads: CASGLVPDGRANTGELFF. For the CDR3, the DNA is TGTGCTAGTGGTTTGGTACCGGATGGCAGAGCGAACACCGGGGAGCTGTTTTTT. The V and J genes are TRBV12-5 and TRBJ2-2; D is undetermined. CDR3 length equals 18 residues. The germline CDR1 and CDR2 sequences are LGHNT and FRNRAP. With 0 bases removed from V and 0 bases from J, the gap between germline ends came to 14 bases.

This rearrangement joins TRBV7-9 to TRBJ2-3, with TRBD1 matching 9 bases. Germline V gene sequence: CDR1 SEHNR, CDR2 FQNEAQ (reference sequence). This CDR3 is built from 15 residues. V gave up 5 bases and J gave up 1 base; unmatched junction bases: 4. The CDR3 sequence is CASSVQGARTDTQYF. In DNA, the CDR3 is TGTGCCAGCAGCGTACAGGGGGCGCGCACAGATACGCAGTATTTT.

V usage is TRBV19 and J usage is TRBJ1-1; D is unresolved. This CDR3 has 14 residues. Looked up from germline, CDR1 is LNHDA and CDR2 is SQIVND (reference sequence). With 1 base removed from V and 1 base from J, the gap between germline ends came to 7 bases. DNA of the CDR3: TGTGCCAGTAGTATAGGTCTATGGAACACTGAAGCTTTCTTT. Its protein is CASSIGLWNTEAFF. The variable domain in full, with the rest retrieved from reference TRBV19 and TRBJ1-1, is DGGITQSPKYLFRKEGQNVTLSCEQNLNHDAMYWYRQDPGQGLRLIYYSQIVNDFQKGDIAEGYSVSREKKESFPLTVTSAQKNPTAFYLCASSIGLWNTEAFFGQGTRLTVV.

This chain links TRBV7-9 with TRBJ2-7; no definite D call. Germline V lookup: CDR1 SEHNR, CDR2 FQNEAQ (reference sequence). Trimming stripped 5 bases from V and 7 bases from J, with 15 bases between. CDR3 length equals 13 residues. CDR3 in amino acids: CASSPTSVGEQYF. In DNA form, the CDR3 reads TGTGCCAGCAGCCCGACGTCAGTGGGGGAGCAGTACTTC.

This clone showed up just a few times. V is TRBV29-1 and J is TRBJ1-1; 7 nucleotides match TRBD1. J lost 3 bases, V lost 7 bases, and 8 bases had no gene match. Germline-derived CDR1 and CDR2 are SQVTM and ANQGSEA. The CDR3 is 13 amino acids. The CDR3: CSAAGQFDTEAFF. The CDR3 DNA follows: TGCAGCGCCGCGGGACAGTTTGACACTGAAGCTTTCTTT.

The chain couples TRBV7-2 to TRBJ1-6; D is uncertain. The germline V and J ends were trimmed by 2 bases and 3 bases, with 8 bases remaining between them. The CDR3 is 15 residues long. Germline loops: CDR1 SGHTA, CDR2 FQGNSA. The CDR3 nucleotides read TGTGCCAGCAGCTTAAGGAGATTCTATAATTCACCCCTCCACTTT. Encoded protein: CASSLRRFYNSPLHF.

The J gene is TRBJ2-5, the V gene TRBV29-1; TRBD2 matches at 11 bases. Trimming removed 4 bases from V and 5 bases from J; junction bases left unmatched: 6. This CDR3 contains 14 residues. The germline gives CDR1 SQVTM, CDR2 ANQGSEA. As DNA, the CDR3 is TGCAGCGTTGTTACTAGCGGGGGCGGTGAGACCCAGTACTTC. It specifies CSVVTSGGGETQYF.

The CDR3 region is CASSLRPALNIQYF. CDR3 DNA sequence: TGCGCCAGCAGCTTGAGGCCAGCCCTAAACATTCAGTACTTC. The chain recombines TRBV5-1 with TRBJ2-4; unclear D gene. V was trimmed by 1 base and J by 6 bases, leaving 11 bases between them. Germline-derived CDR1 and CDR2 are SGHRS and YFSETQ. The CDR3 sequence is 14 residues long.

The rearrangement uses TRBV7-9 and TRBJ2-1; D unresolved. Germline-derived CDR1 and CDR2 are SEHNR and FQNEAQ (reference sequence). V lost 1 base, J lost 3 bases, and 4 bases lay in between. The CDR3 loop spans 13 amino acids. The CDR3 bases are TGTGCCAGCAGCTTAGGGAACTACAATGAGCAGTTCTTC. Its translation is CASSLGNYNEQFF.

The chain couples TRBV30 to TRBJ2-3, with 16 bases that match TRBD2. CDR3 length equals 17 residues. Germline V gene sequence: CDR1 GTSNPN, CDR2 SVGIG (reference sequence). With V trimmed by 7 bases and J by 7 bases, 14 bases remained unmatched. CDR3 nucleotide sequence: TGTGCCTCCTACACCACCGGGACTAGCGGGGGGGCAAATACGCAGTATTTT. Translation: CASYTTGTSGGANTQYF. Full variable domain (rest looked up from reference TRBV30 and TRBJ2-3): SQTIHQWPATLVQPVGSPLSLECTVEGTSNPNLYWYRQAAGRGLQLLFYSVGIGQISSEVPQNLSASRPQDRQFILSSKKLLLSDSGFYLCASYTTGTSGGANTQYFGPGTRLTVL.

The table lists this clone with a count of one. In nucleotides, the CDR3 is TGTGCCAGCAGCTTGGGAGATACGCAGTATTTT. Its translation: CASSLGDTQYF. This chain joins TRBV5-4 and TRBJ2-3, with D unclear. Germline assignment: CDR1 SGHNT and CDR2 YYREEE (reference sequence). The CDR3 sequence is 11 residues long. V lost 0 bases and J lost 5, with 1 base in between.

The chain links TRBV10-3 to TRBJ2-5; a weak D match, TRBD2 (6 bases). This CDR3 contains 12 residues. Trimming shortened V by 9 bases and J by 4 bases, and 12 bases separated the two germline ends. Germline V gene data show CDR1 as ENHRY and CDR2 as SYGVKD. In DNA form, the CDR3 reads TGTGCCATTGCTAGCGCGGGAGAGACCCAGTACTTC. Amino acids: CAIASAGETQYF.

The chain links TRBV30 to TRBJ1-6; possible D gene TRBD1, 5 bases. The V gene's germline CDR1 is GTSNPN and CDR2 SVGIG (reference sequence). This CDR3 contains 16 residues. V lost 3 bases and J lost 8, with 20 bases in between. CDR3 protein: CAWRVGGATLDSPLHF. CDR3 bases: TGTGCCTGGAGAGTTGGGGGAGCGACACTTGATTCACCCCTCCACTTT.

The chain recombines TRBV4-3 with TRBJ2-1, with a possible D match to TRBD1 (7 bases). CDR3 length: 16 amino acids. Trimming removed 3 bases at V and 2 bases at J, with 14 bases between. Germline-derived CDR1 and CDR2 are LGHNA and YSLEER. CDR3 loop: CASSQHGGGAYNEQFF. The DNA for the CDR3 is TGCGCCAGCAGCCAGCACGGAGGGGGCGCCTACAATGAGCAGTTCTTC.